This is a list of T cell receptor beta chains from one sample in a study of Ad26.COV2.S vaccination and SARS-CoV-2 variants. This table comes from immunoSEQ multiplex PCR, and its TCRdb copy is limited to in-frame clones, with some not included. Altogether hundreds of thousands of clones are present, about 89% being singletons, with the ten largest covering approximately 1.5%. This specimen was peripheral blood, taken in a trial of Ad26.COV2.S vaccine versus placebo. The receptors here all came from a person aged 18-65 years who received the Ad26.COV2.S COVID-19 vaccine or a placebo. Each CDR3 is given with its conserved first and last residue. A D gene is named only where the DNA matches it firmly. Part of the rows lack a size; the others show once, few, many or a class for expanded clones.

cdr3_length	v_call	clone_size	d_call	j_call	cdr3_aa	cdr3_nt
16	TRBV5-6	NA	NA	TRBJ1-1	CASSLLVSRGNTEAFF	TGTGCCAGCAGCCTTCTTGTTTCCAGGGGGAACACTGAAGCTTTCTTT
14	TRBV6-6	NA	TRBD1	TRBJ2-7	CASTQPGQIYEQYF	TGTGCCAGCACACAACCGGGACAGATCTACGAGCAGTACTTC
15	TRBV27	once	NA	TRBJ1-6	CASGIGSSYNSPLHF	TGTGCCAGCGGCATCGGAAGCTCCTATAATTCACCCCTCCACTTT
12	TRBV7-2	NA	NA	TRBJ1-3	CASSLVGNTIYF	TGTGCCAGCAGCCTGGTGGGAAACACCATATATTTT
14	TRBV2	NA	TRBD2	TRBJ2-1	CASSSGGTYNEQFF	TGTGCCAGCAGTTCGGGGGGGACCTACAATGAGCAGTTCTTC
13	TRBV7-9	NA	NA	TRBJ1-5	CASSSHDGQPQHF	TGTGCCAGCAGCTCCCACGACGGGCAGCCCCAGCATTTT
13	TRBV6-5	NA	NA	TRBJ2-7	CASTPGPWNVEYF	TGTGCCAGCACCCCCGGACCGTGGAACGTAGAGTACTTC
15	TRBV5-3	NA	NA	TRBJ2-7	CARSFRGQPSYEQYF	TGTGCCAGAAGCTTCCGCGGACAGCCGTCCTACGAGCAGTACTTC
12	TRBV6-2/TRBV6-3	once	TRBD2	TRBJ2-5	CASSSGEETQYF	TGTGCCAGCAGTAGCGGGGAAGAGACCCAGTACTTC
17	TRBV10-2	NA	TRBD1	TRBJ1-5	CASRAQGGNKASQPQHF	TGCGCCAGCAGGGCCCAGGGGGGAAATAAAGCAAGTCAGCCCCAGCATTTT
15	TRBV5-5	NA	TRBD2	TRBJ2-5	CASSLESPGGETQYF	TGTGCCAGCAGCTTGGAATCGCCCGGGGGGGAGACCCAGTACTTC
11	TRBV30	NA	NA	TRBJ1-4	CAWKGSEKLFF	TGTGCCTGGAAGGGGTCTGAAAAACTGTTTTTT
14	TRBV2	NA	NA	TRBJ2-7	CASSEVGERYEQYF	TGTGCCAGCAGTGAAGTGGGGGAGAGGTACGAGCAGTACTTC
14	TRBV6-5	once	TRBD2	TRBJ2-7	CASSSSGSVYEQYF	TGTGCCAGCAGTTCTAGCGGGAGCGTGTACGAGCAGTACTTC
15	TRBV5-1	NA	NA	TRBJ1-1	CASSLGWGQNTEAFF	TGCGCCAGCAGCTTGGGATGGGGCCAGAACACTGAAGCTTTCTTT